One and the same sample provided the 30 T cell receptor beta chains below, sequenced in a study of beta chain features in type 1 diabetes. Of the isolated RNA, all was reverse transcribed, and so the sequenced material was expressed TCRB transcripts. The table came from immunoSEQ multiplex PCR; TCRdb's copy has only in-frame clones and leaves some out. The repertoire holds hundreds of thousands of clones, with approximately 28% as singletons. Sequenced input: naive CD4+ T cells from blood. The receptors here all came from a man aged 18 to 30 in good health.

The gene calls are TRBV7-2 and TRBJ1-5; 8 bases agree with TRBD1. CDR1 SGHTA and CDR2 FQGNSA come from the germline V gene. J was trimmed by 5 bases and V by 5 bases; bases with no gene match: 8. CDR3 length equals 15 residues. Written as DNA, the CDR3 is TGTGCCAGCAGCCGTACCGGGACAGGCGATCAGCCCCAGCATTTT. Translated, it gives CASSRTGTGDQPQHF. Supplemented by reference TRBV7-2 and TRBJ1-5, the full variable domain reads GAGVSQSPSNKVTEKGKDVELRCDPISGHTALYWYRQSLGQGLEFLIYFQGNSAPDKSGLPSDRFSAERTGGSVSTLTIQRTQQEDSAVYLCASSRTGTGDQPQHFGDGTRLSIL.

This rearrangement joins TRBV4-1 to TRBJ2-1; 9 nucleotides line up with TRBD1. Germline V gene lookup returns CDR1 MGHRA and CDR2 YSYEKL. The CDR3 runs 18 residues. V trimming: 1 base; J trimming: 1 base; junction bases outside the gene matches: 8. The DNA of the CDR3 is TGCGCCAGCAGCCAAGTCCTTTCTGGACAGGGGTCCTACAATGAGCAGTTCTTC. As protein: CASSQVLSGQGSYNEQFF.

This clone was recorded a few times. V gene TRBV4-3 combines with J gene TRBJ2-1; D tentatively reads TRBD1 or TRBD2 (6 bases each). CDR3 length equals 13 residues. V was clipped by 1 base and J by 10 bases, with 11 bases between them. Germline V gene data show CDR1 as LGHNA and CDR2 as YSLEER. The CDR3 bases are TGCGCCAGCAGCCAAGTGCAGGGGAGGGAGCAGTTCTTC. This sequence encodes CASSQVQGREQFF.

The chain couples TRBV7-3 to TRBJ2-2, with 10 nucleotides matching TRBD2. Germline lookup yields CDR1 SGHTA and CDR2 FQGTGA. Trimming at V came to 5 bases and at J to 7 bases, leaving 4 bases not matched to a gene. The CDR3 spans 14 residues. The CDR3 is CASSPGLAVGELFF. As DNA, the CDR3 is TGTGCCAGCAGCCCTGGACTAGCGGTCGGGGAGCTGTTTTTT.

This clone was seen a handful of times. V usage is TRBV7-6 and J usage is TRBJ2-7; 9 bases agree with TRBD2. The germline V gene encodes CDR1 SGHVS and CDR2 FNYEAQ. The CDR3 contains 15 residues. Germline trimming cut 4 bases from V and 6 bases from J; bases unmatched to any gene: 10. CDR3 sequence: CASSSSLAGVSEQYF. The CDR3 nucleotides are TGTGCCAGCAGCTCCTCCTTAGCGGGAGTGAGCGAGCAGTACTTC.

This clone has a handful of counts. V is TRBV7-3 and J is TRBJ2-1, with 8 positions matching TRBD2. V gave up 3 bases and J gave up 2 bases; unmatched junction bases: 3. CDR3 length: 15 amino acids. From germline, CDR1 is SGHTA and CDR2 FQGTGA. The CDR3 region has the DNA TGTGCCAGCAGCTTGCTAGCGGGTGCCTACAATGAGCAGTTCTTC. It codes for CASSLLAGAYNEQFF.

This chain joins TRBV4-2 and TRBJ2-2; the match to TRBD1 covers 7 bases. The germline gives CDR1 LGHNA, CDR2 YNFKEQ. This CDR3 is built from 16 residues. Trimming took 1 base from V and 1 from J; bases not matched to a gene: 3. CDR3: CASSQGQGRNTGELFF. Here the CDR3 DNA reads TGTGCCAGCAGCCAAGGACAGGGAAGGAACACCGGGGAGCTGTTTTTT.

J is TRBJ2-7 and V is TRBV6-6; D is ambiguous. V dropped 7 bases and J dropped 4 bases, with 8 bases sitting between them. Germline values: CDR1 MNHNY, CDR2 SVGAGI (reference sequence). There are 11 residues in the CDR3. The CDR3: CASNERYEQYF. The DNA of the CDR3 is TGTGCCAGCAACGAGAGATACGAGCAGTACTTC.

The V gene is TRBV5-1, the J gene TRBJ2-3, with a possible D match to TRBD2 (6 bases). This CDR3 has 18 residues. Germline V gene sequence: CDR1 SGHRS, CDR2 YFSETQ. V lost 4 bases and J 5 bases, leaving 26 bases between the germline ends. The DNA for the CDR3 is TGCGCCAGCAGCATTGTTCTTGGGGGACCCGCCGGGGGAGATACGCAGTATTTT. It translates to CASSIVLGGPAGGDTQYF. Full variable domain (missing parts from reference TRBV5-1 and TRBJ2-3): KAGVTQTPRYLIKTRGQQVTLSCSPISGHRSVSWYQQTPGQGLQFLFEYFSETQRNKGNFPGRFSGRQFSNSRSEMNVSTLELGDSALYLCASSIVLGGPAGGDTQYFGPGTRLTVL.

This clone showed up just a few times. The V call is TRBV7-9, the J call TRBJ2-6; unclear D gene. This CDR3 comprises 15 residues. Germline V gene sequence: CDR1 SEHNR, CDR2 FQNEAQ (reference sequence). Between the trimmed V and J ends, which lost 7 bases and 2 bases, there was a span of 12 bases. The CDR3 DNA is TGTGCCAGCATCTCCCTTGGGGCTGGGGCCAACGTCCTGACTTTC. This translates into CASISLGAGANVLTF. The entire variable domain, with the rest obtained from reference TRBV7-9 and TRBJ2-6, is as follows: DTGVSQNPRHKITKRGQNVTFRCDPISEHNRLYWYRQTLGQGPEFLTYFQNEAQLEKSRLLSDRFSAERPKGSFSTLEIQRTEQGDSAMYLCASISLGAGANVLTFGAGSRLTVL.

The chain is built from TRBV10-2 and TRBJ2-3; the D call may be TRBD1 or TRBD2 (7 bases each). The ends were cut back, 8 bases at V and 5 bases at J, with 20 bases in the middle. The CDR3 extends over 15 amino acids. Germline CDR1 WSHSY, CDR2 SAAADI. CDR3: CASLRGGGEIDTQYF. The CDR3, as DNA: TGCGCCAGCCTCCGGGGAGGGGGCGAGATAGATACGCAGTATTTT.

The chain employs TRBV5-4 and TRBJ2-7; D not resolved. The germline gives CDR1 SGHNT, CDR2 YYREEE (reference sequence). CDR3 length equals 11 residues. V shed 0 bases and J shed 3 bases, with 1 base lying between them. The CDR3 DNA reads as TGTGCCAGCAGCTTGGGCTACGAGCAGTACTTC. Translation gives CASSLGYEQYF.

V and J are TRBV5-1 and TRBJ2-7; TRBD1 is a possible D gene (6 bases). V lost 4 bases and J lost 7, with 12 bases in between. The CDR3 has 12 residues. Germline V CDR1 and CDR2: SGHRS, YFSETQ. CDR3 sequence reads: CASSGGRGEQYF. CDR3 nucleotides: TGCGCCAGCAGCGGGGGCCGAGGTGAGCAGTACTTC.

The chain recombines TRBV20-1 with TRBJ2-3; D remains unclear. V was trimmed by 5 bases and J by 6 bases, leaving 6 bases between them. Germline loops: CDR1 DFQATT, CDR2 SNEGSKA (reference sequence). This CDR3 is built from 10 residues. In DNA, the CDR3 is TGCAGTGCTGGATGGGATACGCAGTATTTT. This codes for CSAGWDTQYF.

The rearrangement joins TRBV7-9 to TRBJ2-5; D uncertain. The germline V gene has CDR1 SEHNR and CDR2 FQNEAQ (reference sequence). The CDR3 runs to 14 residues. Trimming shortened V by 3 bases and J by 5 bases, and 13 bases separated the two germline ends. The CDR3 DNA is TGTGCCAGCAGCTTTGACGGCGTGAGGGAGACCCAGTACTTC. As protein: CASSFDGVRETQYF.

This clone was found a few times. CDR3 loop: CAISEGSNQPQHF. The CDR3 DNA follows: TGTGCCATCAGTGAGGGCAGCAATCAGCCCCAGCATTTT. The gene calls are TRBV10-3 and TRBJ1-5; D call uncertain. Germline CDR1 reads ENHRY; CDR2 reads SYGVKD. V was pared by 2 bases and J by 1 base, with 3 bases between. There are 13 residues in the CDR3.

Comments on this clone: Other DNA sequences of this sample code for an identical CDR3. The chain joins TRBV28 to TRBJ2-3; unclear D gene. Germline assignment: CDR1 MDHEN and CDR2 SYDVKM. This CDR3 region has 15 residues. The V gene lost 3 bases and the J gene lost 1 base, with 11 bases spanning the gap. The CDR3 region has the DNA TGTGCCAGCAGTTTCATCGGCCGCGGCACAGATACGCAGTATTTT. Encoded protein: CASSFIGRGTDTQYF.

The chain carries TRBV9 and TRBJ2-5; D is undetermined. V was cut by 2 bases and J by 5 bases, with 10 bases left in between. Germline lookup yields CDR1 SGDLS and CDR2 YYNGEE. This CDR3 is 13 amino acids long. Here the CDR3 reads CASSVQVWETQYF. CDR3 DNA: TGTGCCAGCAGCGTTCAGGTTTGGGAGACCCAGTACTTC.

This clone was observed a handful of times. This chain connects TRBV7-9 to TRBJ2-7; D unresolved. Germline assignment: CDR1 SEHNR and CDR2 FQNEAQ (reference sequence). This CDR3 is 15 amino acids long. Trimming left V 4 bases short and J 3 bases short, with 16 bases between. In DNA form, the CDR3 reads TGTGCCAGCAGCTCGGCTATGCTTGATAGCTACGAGCAGTACTTC. Its protein product is CASSSAMLDSYEQYF.

V is TRBV27 and J is TRBJ2-1; 9 bases are shared with TRBD1. J was trimmed by 6 bases and V by 6 bases; bases with no gene match: 9. Germline V gene data show CDR1 as MNHEY and CDR2 as SMNVEV (reference sequence). CDR3 size: 15 residues. The DNA for the CDR3 is TGTGCCAGCAGCCGGACAGGGGCTATGGTCAATGAGCAGTTCTTC. It translates to CASSRTGAMVNEQFF.

This clone has a handful of counts. The chain employs TRBV25-1 and TRBJ2-7; D call uncertain. The CDR3 is 10 amino acids. Trimming left V 5 bases short and J 4 bases short, with 3 bases between. Germline V gene data show CDR1 as MGHDK and CDR2 as SYGVNS. As DNA, the CDR3 is TGTGCCAGCAGTTCTTACGAGCAGTACTTC. It specifies CASSSYEQYF.

This clone appeared a few times. One end of the junction fails to match germline, which may point to a read error. The chain is built from TRBV29-1 and TRBJ2-5; D remains ambiguous. The closer fit of TRBJ2-7 to the DNA end suggests the J call may be wrong. Germline loops: CDR1 SQVTM, CDR2 ANQGSEA. CDR3 length equals 10 residues. CDR3 sequence reads: CSGEGYEQYF. DNA of the CDR3: TGCAGCGGTGAAGGGTACGAGCAGTACTTC.

CDR3 sequence (DNA): TGTGCCAGCAGCCCAGGCGGGACGGCCCCCAATGAGCAGTTCTTC. Its translation: CASSPGGTAPNEQFF. The chain recombines TRBV9 with TRBJ2-1; possible D gene TRBD2, 6 bases. Germline V gene sequence: CDR1 SGDLS, CDR2 YYNGEE. V lost 4 bases and J lost 6, with 17 bases in between. The CDR3 covers 15 residues. Full variable domain (missing parts from reference TRBV9 and TRBJ2-1): DSGVTQTPKHLITATGQRVTLRCSPRSGDLSVYWYQQSLDQGLQFLIQYYNGEERAKGNILERFSAQQFPDLHSELNLSSLELGDSALYFCASSPGGTAPNEQFFGPGTRLTVL.

The chain carries TRBV30 and TRBJ1-3; D unclear. The CDR3 is 13 residues long. The ends were cut back, 0 bases at V and 8 bases at J, with 11 bases in the middle. Germline V gene data show CDR1 as GTSNPN and CDR2 as SVGIG (reference sequence). The CDR3, as DNA: TGTGCCTGGAGTGTCGGGGATTTGCACACCATATATTTT. Its protein product is CAWSVGDLHTIYF.

This clone has a handful of counts. V gene TRBV7-2 combines with J gene TRBJ2-1, with unresolved D. Germline values: CDR1 SGHTA, CDR2 FQGNSA. The CDR3 is 15 amino acids. V was cut by 6 bases and J by 0 bases, with 12 bases left in between. CDR3 loop: CASRYRLSSYNEQFF. The CDR3 DNA sequence: TGTGCCAGCAGATATAGGCTAAGCTCCTACAATGAGCAGTTCTTC.

The chain links TRBV18 to TRBJ2-3, with TRBD1 identical over 11 bases. Per the germline V gene, CDR1 is KGHSH and CDR2 is LQKENI. This CDR3 has 16 residues. V was clipped by 2 bases and J by 5 bases; unmatched bases: 6. In nucleotides, the CDR3 is TGTGCCAGCTCACCAGGGACAGGGGGAGGACAAGATACGCAGTATTTT. This translates into CASSPGTGGGQDTQYF.

This clone has more than one count but fewer than ten. The V call is TRBV30, the J call TRBJ1-5; D gene uncertain. Germline CDR1 GTSNPN, CDR2 SVGIG (reference sequence). The CDR3 has 14 residues. The V end lost 3 bases, the J end lost 9 bases, and 18 bases lay between the germline ends. CDR3 sequence reads: CAWSQRAPRGPQHF. CDR3 DNA sequence: TGTGCCTGGAGCCAACGGGCCCCTCGGGGGCCCCAGCATTTT.

This clone came up once. The J gene is TRBJ2-3, the V gene TRBV27; possibly TRBD1 for D (6 bases). V was pared by 4 bases and J by 0 bases, with 11 bases between. CDR1 and CDR2 (germline): MNHEY, SMNVEV (reference sequence). This CDR3 has 15 amino acids. CDR3 nucleotide sequence: TGTGCCAGCAGTTACACCAGGGGTAGCACAGATACGCAGTATTTT. Protein sequence: CASSYTRGSTDTQYF.

This clone was counted only a few times. The CDR3 coding sequence is TGTGCCAGCAGCTTTCAGGGGAAAGCTTTCTTT. Protein: CASSFQGKAFF. The chain combines TRBV7-9 with TRBJ1-1; weak D call: TRBD1 (6 bases). Germline CDR1 and CDR2: SEHNR and FQNEAQ (reference sequence). The CDR3 runs 11 residues. Trimming left V 3 bases short and J 9 bases short, with 8 bases between.

The chain uses TRBV5-6 and TRBJ2-1; D not resolved. Per the germline V gene, CDR1 is SGHDT and CDR2 is YYEEEE. The CDR3 consists of 11 residues. V lost 1 base, J lost 6 bases, and 2 bases lay in between. The CDR3 sequence: CASSLINEQFF. The CDR3 DNA follows: TGTGCCAGCAGCTTGATCAATGAGCAGTTCTTC. The variable domain in full, with the rest retrieved from reference TRBV5-6 and TRBJ2-1, is DAGVTQSPTHLIKTRGQQVTLRCSPKSGHDTVSWYQQALGQGPQFIFQYYEEEERQRGNFPDRFSGHQFPNYSSELNVNALLLGDSALYLCASSLINEQFFGPGTRLTVL.